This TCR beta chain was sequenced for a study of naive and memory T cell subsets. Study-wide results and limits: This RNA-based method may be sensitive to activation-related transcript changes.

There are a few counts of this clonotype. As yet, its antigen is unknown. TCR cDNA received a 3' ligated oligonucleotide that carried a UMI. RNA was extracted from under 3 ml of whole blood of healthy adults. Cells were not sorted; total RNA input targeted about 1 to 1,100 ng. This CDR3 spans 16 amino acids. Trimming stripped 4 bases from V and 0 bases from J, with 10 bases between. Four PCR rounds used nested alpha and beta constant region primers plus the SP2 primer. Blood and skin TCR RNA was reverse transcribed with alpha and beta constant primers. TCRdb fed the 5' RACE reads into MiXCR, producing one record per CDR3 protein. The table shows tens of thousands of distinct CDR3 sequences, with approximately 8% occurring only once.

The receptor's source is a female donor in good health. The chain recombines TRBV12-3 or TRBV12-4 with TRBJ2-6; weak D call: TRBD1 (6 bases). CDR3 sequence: CASSSGQYSGANVLTF. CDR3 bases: TGTGCCAGCAGTTCGGGACAATACTCTGGGGCCAACGTCCTGACTTTC.